One and the same sample provided the 12 T cell receptor beta chains below, sequenced in a study of OX40 agonist ivuxolimab in advanced cancers. Assay: immunoSEQ multiplex PCR; the TCRdb copy retains only in-frame clones and omits some. This table holds over 15,000 clones, approximately 78% found once. The sample here was CD4+ or CD8+ T cells sorted from blood, taken in a trial of the OX40 agonist ivuxolimab. Receptor source: an adult with an advanced solid tumor such as melanoma, head and neck, liver or kidney cancer.

The chain links TRBV19 to TRBJ2-7, with 7 bases lining up with TRBD1. The CDR3 has 12 amino acids. V dropped 9 bases and J dropped 3; count of bases not matched to a gene: 5. The germline gives CDR1 LNHDA, CDR2 SQIVND (reference sequence). In DNA, the CDR3 is TGTGCCAGCCAGGGACAGATCTACGAGCAGTACTTC. This encodes CASQGQIYEQYF.

The chain combines TRBV5-5 with TRBJ2-7, with TRBD1 matching over 8 bases. The J segment lost 2 bases and the V segment lost 4 bases, leaving 11 bases of the junction unmatched. The CDR3 runs to 16 residues. From germline, CDR1 is SGHKS and CDR2 YYEKEE (reference sequence). CDR3 residues: CASSAYQGATAYEQYF. CDR3 DNA sequence: TGTGCCAGCAGCGCATATCAGGGGGCTACAGCCTACGAGCAGTACTTC.

The chain employs TRBV28 and TRBJ1-4; 7 bases fit TRBD1. V shed 6 bases, J shed 7 bases, and the junction held 17 bases outside the gene matches. CDR1 and CDR2 (germline): MDHEN, SYDVKM. CDR3 size: 17 residues. CDR3: CASSSLGGTADVEKLFF. The CDR3 coding sequence is TGTGCCAGCAGCTCCCTGGGCGGGACAGCGGATGTTGAAAAACTGTTTTTT.

This clone was found once. The chain couples TRBV5-1 to TRBJ1-5, with unresolved D. With 0 bases removed from V and 4 bases from J, the gap between germline ends came to 11 bases. The CDR3 extends over 15 amino acids. The V gene's germline CDR1 is SGHRS and CDR2 YFSETQ. This chain's CDR3 is CASSLDGGTNQPQHF. The CDR3 nucleotides are TGCGCCAGCAGCTTGGACGGAGGTACGAATCAGCCCCAGCATTTT.

This chain connects TRBV6-6 to TRBJ2-7; D gene ambiguous. Germline values: CDR1 MNHNY, CDR2 SVGAGI (reference sequence). CDR3 length: 14 amino acids. V gave up 0 bases and J gave up 2 bases, with 8 bases separating them. DNA of the CDR3: TGTGCCAGCAGTTACTCGAGCCAGACCTACGAGCAGTACTTC. Its translation: CASSYSSQTYEQYF.

The CDR3 loop reads CASSSDYNEQFF. The CDR3, as DNA: TGCGCCAGCAGTTCGGACTACAATGAGCAGTTCTTC. The V and J genes are TRBV5-1 and TRBJ2-1; the D is unclear. The germline V gene has CDR1 SGHRS and CDR2 YFSETQ. Between the trimmed V and J ends, which lost 5 bases and 3 bases, there was a span of 6 bases. This CDR3 has 12 residues.

This chain uses TRBV9 with TRBJ1-1; 10 positions match TRBD1. The CDR3 extends over 16 amino acids. J gave up 4 bases and V 2 bases, and 8 bases lay outside the gene matches. Germline lookup yields CDR1 SGDLS and CDR2 YYNGEE. The CDR3 nucleotides read TGTGCCAGCAGCGTTATAGGACAGGGGGTCTCCACTGAAGCTTTCTTT. Encoded protein: CASSVIGQGVSTEAFF. Full variable domain (rest looked up from reference TRBV9 and TRBJ1-1): DSGVTQTPKHLITATGQRVTLRCSPRSGDLSVYWYQQSLDQGLQFLIQYYNGEERAKGNILERFSAQQFPDLHSELNLSSLELGDSALYFCASSVIGQGVSTEAFFGQGTRLTVV.

The V call is TRBV11-2, the J call TRBJ2-3; 7 bases map to TRBD1. The CDR3 runs 15 residues. The J segment lost 5 bases and the V segment lost 5 bases, leaving 10 bases of the junction unmatched. Germline assignment: CDR1 SGHAT and CDR2 FQNNGV. The CDR3 sequence: CASSHYDRDGDTQYF. Here the CDR3 DNA reads TGTGCCAGCAGCCATTACGACAGGGATGGAGATACGCAGTATTTT.

The chain carries TRBV11-2 and TRBJ1-5; no firm D call. The length of the CDR3 is 14 residues. V was pared by 1 base and J by 2 bases, with 6 bases between. The V gene's germline CDR1 is SGHAT and CDR2 FQNNGV. The CDR3 region has the DNA TGTGCCAGCAGCTTAGGGGGTGGCAATCAGCCCCAGCATTTT. Its translation: CASSLGGGNQPQHF.

The V call is TRBV2, the J call TRBJ1-2, with TRBD1 identical over 9 bases. V was clipped by 6 bases and J by 8 bases; unmatched bases: 10. Germline lookup yields CDR1 SNHLY and CDR2 FYNNEI. This CDR3 comprises 14 residues. CDR3 sequence: CASSYRDRENGYTF. The CDR3 bases are TGTGCCAGCAGCTACCGGGACAGGGAAAACGGCTACACCTTC.

The V and J genes are TRBV7-9 and TRBJ1-4; D call uncertain. Germline V gives CDR1 SEHNR, CDR2 FQNEAQ (reference sequence). Trimming took off 5 bases at V and 8 bases at J, with 15 bases between the two ends. CDR3 size: 14 residues. DNA for the CDR3: TGTGCCAGCAGCCCGGACTTAGGAAGGGAAAAACTGTTTTTT. Translating gives CASSPDLGREKLFF. The complete variable domain, with remaining parts taken from reference TRBV7-9 and TRBJ1-4, reads DTGVSQNPRHKITKRGQNVTFRCDPISEHNRLYWYRQTLGQGPEFLTYFQNEAQLEKSRLLSDRFSAERPKGSFSTLEIQRTEQGDSAMYLCASSPDLGREKLFFGSGTQLSVL.

The J gene is TRBJ2-7, the V gene TRBV4-3, with 8 nucleotides matching TRBD2. V lost 1 base, J lost 1 base, and 3 bases stayed unmatched. The CDR3 contains 15 residues. Per germline, CDR1 LGHNA and CDR2 YSLEER. The CDR3, as DNA: TGCGCCAGCAGCCAAGGCCAGCGGGGGTCCTACGAGCAGTACTTC. Amino acid sequence: CASSQGQRGSYEQYF.